The source of this T cell receptor beta chain is a study of radiation and T cells in renal cell carcinoma. Looking at the study overall: Nephrectomy followed 15 Gy stereotactic body radiation by 4 weeks. The study's findings and limits: In blood, top tumor clones expanded by 2 weeks, shrinking by 4.

Clones were sequenced by immunoSEQ multiplex PCR, and TCRdb holds only the in-frame ones, with some missing. The sample yields some 72,000 clones, about 81% seen once. Time point of the sample: blood 2 weeks post-SBRT. Indicated treatment: 15 Gy SBRT to primary tumor, nephrectomy 4 weeks later. Blood was sampled at baseline, 2 weeks and 4 weeks after SBRT. Remarks on this clone: No antigen is known for it. Other DNA sequences within the sample encode an identical CDR3.

Sequencing was performed on blood, taken from a patient whose treatment included radiotherapy and nephrectomy. This clonotype was obtained from a man aged 60 to 69 with renal cell carcinoma.

In DNA form, the CDR3 reads TGTGCCAGCTCTCCAGTCCAAGAGACCCAGTACTTC. Residues: CASSPVQETQYF. The chain combines TRBV18 with TRBJ2-5; D remains ambiguous. This CDR3 is built from 12 residues. Germline V gene sequence: CDR1 KGHSH, CDR2 LQKENI. V lost 6 bases and J lost 1, with 6 bases in between.